What follows is one T cell receptor beta chain and its context. The antigen is not known. The data were taken from a study of cytomegalovirus exposure and HLA in healthy donors. Whole-study results and caveats: HLA alleles showed associations with some 17,000 TCR beta sequences in a later analysis, at a 0.05 false discovery rate. For cytomegalovirus status, the classifier reportedly gave diagnoses with high specificity and sensitivity.

13 Jbeta primers and 60 Vbeta primers were used for the PCR. Sequencing used immunoSEQ multiplex PCR; TCRdb keeps in-frame clones, though not all of them. Found here are 65,000 to 95,000 clones; the top ten clones hold around 7.5%. Germline lookup yields CDR1 SGHTA and CDR2 FQGNSA. The CDR3 spans 15 residues. V gave up 5 bases and J gave up 1 base; unmatched junction bases: 6. The material sequenced was PBMCs. This receptor was obtained from a female donor in good health and CMV-seropositive. The J gene is TRBJ2-3, the V gene TRBV7-2, with 7 bases fitting TRBD2. As DNA, the CDR3 is TGTGCCAGCAGCCTTAGCGGGCACCGCACAGATACGCAGTATTTT. Protein: CASSLSGHRTDTQYF.